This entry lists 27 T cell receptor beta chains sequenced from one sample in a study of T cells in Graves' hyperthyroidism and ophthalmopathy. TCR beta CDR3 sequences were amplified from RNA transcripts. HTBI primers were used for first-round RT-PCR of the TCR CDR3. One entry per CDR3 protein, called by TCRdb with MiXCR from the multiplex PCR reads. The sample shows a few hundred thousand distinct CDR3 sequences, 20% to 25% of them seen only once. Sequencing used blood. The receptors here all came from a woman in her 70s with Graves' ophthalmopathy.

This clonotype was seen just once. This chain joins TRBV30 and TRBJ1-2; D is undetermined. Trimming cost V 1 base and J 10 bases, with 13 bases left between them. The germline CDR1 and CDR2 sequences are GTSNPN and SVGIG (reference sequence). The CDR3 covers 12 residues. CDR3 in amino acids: CAWSGNSLHYTF. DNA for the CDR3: TGTGCCTGGAGTGGGAACAGTCTTCACTACACCTTC.

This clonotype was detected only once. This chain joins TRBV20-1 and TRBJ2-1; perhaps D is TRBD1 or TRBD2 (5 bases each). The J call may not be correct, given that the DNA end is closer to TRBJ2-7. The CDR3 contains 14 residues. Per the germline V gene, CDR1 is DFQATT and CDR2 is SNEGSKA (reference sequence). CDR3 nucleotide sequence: TGCAGTGCTCTGGGCCTCGAGGGGTACAATGAGCAGTACTTC. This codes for CSALGLEGYNEQYF.

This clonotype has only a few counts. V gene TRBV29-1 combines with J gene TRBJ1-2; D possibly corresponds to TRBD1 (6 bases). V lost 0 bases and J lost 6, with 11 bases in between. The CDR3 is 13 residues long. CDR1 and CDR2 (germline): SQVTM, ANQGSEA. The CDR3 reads CSVEDLGGNGYTF. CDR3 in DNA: TGCAGCGTTGAAGATCTAGGGGGGAATGGCTACACCTTC. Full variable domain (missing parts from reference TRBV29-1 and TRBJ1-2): SAVISQKPSRDICQRGTSLTIQCQVDSQVTMMFWYRQQPGQSLTLIATANQGSEATYESGFVIDKFPISRPNLTFSTLTVSNMSPEDSSIYLCSVEDLGGNGYTFGSGTRLTVV.

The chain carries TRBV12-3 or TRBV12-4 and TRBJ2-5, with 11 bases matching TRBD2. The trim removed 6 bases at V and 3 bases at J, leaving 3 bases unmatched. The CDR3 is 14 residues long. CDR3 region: CASSMTSGKETQYF. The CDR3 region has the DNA TGTGCCAGCAGCATGACTAGCGGGAAAGAGACCCAGTACTTC.

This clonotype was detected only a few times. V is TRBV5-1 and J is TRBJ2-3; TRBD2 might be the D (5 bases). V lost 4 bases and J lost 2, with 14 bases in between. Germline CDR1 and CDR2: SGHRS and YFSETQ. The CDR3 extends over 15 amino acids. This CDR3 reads CASSTKRSYTDTQYF. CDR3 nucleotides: TGCGCCAGCAGCACGAAGCGGAGCTACACAGATACGCAGTATTTT.

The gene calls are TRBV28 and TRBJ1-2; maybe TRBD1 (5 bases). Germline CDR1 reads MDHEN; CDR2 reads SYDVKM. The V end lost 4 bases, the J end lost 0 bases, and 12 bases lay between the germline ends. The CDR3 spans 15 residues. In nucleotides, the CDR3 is TGTGCCAGCAGTTCCGGACACCTAGCTAACTATGGCTACACCTTC. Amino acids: CASSSGHLANYGYTF.

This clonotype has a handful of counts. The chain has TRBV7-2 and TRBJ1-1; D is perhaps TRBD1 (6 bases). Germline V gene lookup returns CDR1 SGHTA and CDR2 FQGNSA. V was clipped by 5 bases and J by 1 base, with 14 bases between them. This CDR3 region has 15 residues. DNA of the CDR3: TGTGCCAGCAGCCCCCAGACAGGCCAGAACACTGAAGCTTTCTTT. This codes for CASSPQTGQNTEAFF.

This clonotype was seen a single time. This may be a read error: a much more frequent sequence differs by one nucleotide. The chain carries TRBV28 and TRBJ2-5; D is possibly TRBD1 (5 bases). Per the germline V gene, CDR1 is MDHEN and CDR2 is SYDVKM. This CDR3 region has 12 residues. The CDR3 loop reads CASRSGKEAQYF. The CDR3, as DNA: TGTGCCAGCAGGTCAGGGAAAGAGGCCCAGTACTTC.

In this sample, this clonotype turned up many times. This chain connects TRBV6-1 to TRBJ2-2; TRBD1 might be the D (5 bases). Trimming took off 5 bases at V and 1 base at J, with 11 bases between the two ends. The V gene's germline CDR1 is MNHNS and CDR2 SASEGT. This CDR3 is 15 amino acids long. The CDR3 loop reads CASSRVQGNTGELFF. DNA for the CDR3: TGTGCCAGCAGTCGCGTTCAGGGGAACACCGGGGAGCTGTTTTTT.

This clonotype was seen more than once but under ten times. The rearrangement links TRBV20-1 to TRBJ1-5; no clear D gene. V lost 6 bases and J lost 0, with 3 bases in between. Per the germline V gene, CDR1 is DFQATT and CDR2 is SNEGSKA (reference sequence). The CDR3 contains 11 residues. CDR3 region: CSAVSNQPQHF. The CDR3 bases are TGCAGTGCCGTTAGCAATCAGCCCCAGCATTTT.

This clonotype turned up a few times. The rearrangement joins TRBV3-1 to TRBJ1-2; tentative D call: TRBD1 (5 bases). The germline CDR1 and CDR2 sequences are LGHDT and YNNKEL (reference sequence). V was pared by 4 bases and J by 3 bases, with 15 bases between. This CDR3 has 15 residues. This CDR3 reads CASSRKAGDYYGYTF. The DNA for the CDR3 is TGTGCCAGCAGCCGAAAAGCGGGGGATTACTATGGCTACACCTTC.

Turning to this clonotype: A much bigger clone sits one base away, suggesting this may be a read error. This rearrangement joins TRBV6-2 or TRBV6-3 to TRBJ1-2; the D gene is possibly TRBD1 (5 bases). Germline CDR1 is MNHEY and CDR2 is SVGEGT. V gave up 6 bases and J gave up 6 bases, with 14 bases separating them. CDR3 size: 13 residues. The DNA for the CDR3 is TGTGCCAGCAGCTGGGACGGGGCGCATGGCTACACCTTC. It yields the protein CASSWDGAHGYTF.

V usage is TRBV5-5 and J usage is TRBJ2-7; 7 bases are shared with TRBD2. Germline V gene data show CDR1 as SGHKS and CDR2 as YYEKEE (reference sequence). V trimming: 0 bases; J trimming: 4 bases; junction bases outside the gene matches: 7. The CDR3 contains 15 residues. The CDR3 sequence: CASSLGGGYQYEQYF. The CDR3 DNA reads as TGTGCCAGCAGCTTGGGGGGGGGGTACCAGTACGAGCAGTACTTC.

The CDR3 region is CASSPRGHRNQETQYF. The CDR3 DNA reads as TGTGCCAGCAGCCCCCGGGGCCATCGGAACCAAGAGACCCAGTACTTC. The chain combines TRBV7-2 with TRBJ2-5, with D perhaps being TRBD1 or TRBD2 (5 bases each). V was pared by 5 bases and J by 0 bases, with 16 bases between. The CDR3 runs 16 residues. Germline loops: CDR1 SGHTA, CDR2 FQGNSA.

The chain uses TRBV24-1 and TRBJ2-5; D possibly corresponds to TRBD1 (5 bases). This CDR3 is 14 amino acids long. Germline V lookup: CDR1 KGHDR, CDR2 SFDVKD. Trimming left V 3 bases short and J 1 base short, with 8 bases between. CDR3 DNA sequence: TGTGCCACCAGTGATGCTGACAGCCAAGAGACCCAGTACTTC. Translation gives CATSDADSQETQYF.

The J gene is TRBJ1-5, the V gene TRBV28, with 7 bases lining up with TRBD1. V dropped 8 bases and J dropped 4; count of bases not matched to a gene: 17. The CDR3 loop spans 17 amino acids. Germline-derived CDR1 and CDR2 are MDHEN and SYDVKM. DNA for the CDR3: TGTGCCAGCGGCGACCCTTTGGGACAGAGAAATAATCAGCCCCAGCATTTT. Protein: CASGDPLGQRNNQPQHF.

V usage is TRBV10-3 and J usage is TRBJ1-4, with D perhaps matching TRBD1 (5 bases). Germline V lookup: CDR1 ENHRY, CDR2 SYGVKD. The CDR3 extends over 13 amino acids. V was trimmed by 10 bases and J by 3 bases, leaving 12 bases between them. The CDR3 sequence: CATKGVANEKLFF. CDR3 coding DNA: TGTGCCACGAAAGGGGTTGCTAATGAAAAACTGTTTTTT.

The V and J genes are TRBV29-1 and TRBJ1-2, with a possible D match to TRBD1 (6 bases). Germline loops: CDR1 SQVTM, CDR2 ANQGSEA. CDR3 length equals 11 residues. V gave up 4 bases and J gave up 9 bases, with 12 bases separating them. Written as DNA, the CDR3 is TGCAGCGTTGTAACAGGGTCGAGCTACACCTTC. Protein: CSVVTGSSYTF.

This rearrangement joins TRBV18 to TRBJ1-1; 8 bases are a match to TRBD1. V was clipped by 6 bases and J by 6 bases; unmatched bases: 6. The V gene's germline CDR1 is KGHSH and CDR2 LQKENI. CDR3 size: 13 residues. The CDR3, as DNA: TGTGCCAGCTCGCAGGGGGCTGGGGCTGAAGCTTTCTTT. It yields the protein CASSQGAGAEAFF.

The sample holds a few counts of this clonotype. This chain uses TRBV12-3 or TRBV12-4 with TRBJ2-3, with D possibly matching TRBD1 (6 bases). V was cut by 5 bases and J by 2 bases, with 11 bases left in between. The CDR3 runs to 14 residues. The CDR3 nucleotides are TGTGCCAGCAGTCAACGGACAGCCACAGATACGCAGTATTTT. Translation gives CASSQRTATDTQYF.

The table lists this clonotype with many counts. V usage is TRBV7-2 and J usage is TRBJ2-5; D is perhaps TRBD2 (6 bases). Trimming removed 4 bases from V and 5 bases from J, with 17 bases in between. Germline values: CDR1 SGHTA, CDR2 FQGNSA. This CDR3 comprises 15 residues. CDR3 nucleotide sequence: TGTGCCAGCAGCTCAGTCATTGCGGGGAGGGAGACCCAGTACTTC. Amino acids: CASSSVIAGRETQYF. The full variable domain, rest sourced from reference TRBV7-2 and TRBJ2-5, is GAGVSQSPSNKVTEKGKDVELRCDPISGHTALYWYRQSLGQGLEFLIYFQGNSAPDKSGLPSDRFSAERTGGSVSTLTIQRTQQEDSAVYLCASSSVIAGRETQYFGPGTRLLVL.

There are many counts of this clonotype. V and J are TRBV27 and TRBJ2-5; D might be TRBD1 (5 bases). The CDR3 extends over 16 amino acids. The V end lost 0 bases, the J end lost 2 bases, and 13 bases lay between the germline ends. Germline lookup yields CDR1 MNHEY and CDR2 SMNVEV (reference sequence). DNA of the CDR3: TGTGCCAGCAGTTTATCAGGACACTCCTTTCAAGAGACCCAGTACTTC. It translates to CASSLSGHSFQETQYF.

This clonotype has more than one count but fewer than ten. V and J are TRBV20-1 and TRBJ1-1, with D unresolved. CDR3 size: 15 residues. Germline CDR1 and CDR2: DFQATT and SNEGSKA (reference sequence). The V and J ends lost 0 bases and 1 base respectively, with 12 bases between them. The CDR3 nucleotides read TGCAGTGCTAGAGATTTCGAGGGCCGGAACACTGAAGCTTTCTTT. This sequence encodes CSARDFEGRNTEAFF.

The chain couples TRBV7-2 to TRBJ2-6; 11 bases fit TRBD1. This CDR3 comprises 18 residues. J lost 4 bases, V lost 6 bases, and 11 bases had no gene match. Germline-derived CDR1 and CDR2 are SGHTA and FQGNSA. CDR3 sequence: CASRNRGQGAAGANVLTF. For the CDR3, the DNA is TGTGCCAGCAGAAACCGTGGACAGGGGGCAGCAGGGGCCAACGTCCTGACTTTC.

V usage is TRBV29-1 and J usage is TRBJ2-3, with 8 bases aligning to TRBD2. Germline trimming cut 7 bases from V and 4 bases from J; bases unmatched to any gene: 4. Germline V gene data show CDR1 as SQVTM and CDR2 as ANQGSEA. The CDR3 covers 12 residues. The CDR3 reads CSAGGVSDTQYF. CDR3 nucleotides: TGCAGCGCCGGGGGGGTTTCAGATACGCAGTATTTT.

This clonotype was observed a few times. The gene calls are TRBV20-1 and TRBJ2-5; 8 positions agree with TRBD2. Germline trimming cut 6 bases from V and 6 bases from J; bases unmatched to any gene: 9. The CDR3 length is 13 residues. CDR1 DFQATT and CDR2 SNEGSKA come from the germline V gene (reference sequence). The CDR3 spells CSATPGLEKTQYF. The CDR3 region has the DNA TGCAGTGCCACCCCGGGACTAGAAAAGACCCAGTACTTC.

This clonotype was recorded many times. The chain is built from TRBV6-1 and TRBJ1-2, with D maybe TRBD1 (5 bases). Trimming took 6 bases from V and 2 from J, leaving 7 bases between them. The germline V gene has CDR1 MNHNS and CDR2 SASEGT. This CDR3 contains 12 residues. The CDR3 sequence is CASSRDNYGYTF. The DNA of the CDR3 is TGTGCCAGCAGCCGGGACAACTATGGCTACACCTTC.